What follows are 3 T cell receptor beta chains derived from one specimen sequenced in a study of OX40 agonist ivuxolimab in advanced cancers. TCRdb's copy holds only in-frame clones and misses some; the assay was immunoSEQ multiplex PCR. This table has 50,000 to 65,000 clones, 90% appearing once. Sequences were derived from CD4+ or CD8+ T cells sorted from blood, sampled in a trial of the OX40 agonist ivuxolimab. Receptor source: an adult with an advanced solid tumor such as melanoma, head and neck, liver or kidney cancer.

This clone was found once. This CDR3 is CSHIPPDTQYF. In DNA form, the CDR3 reads TGCAGTCACATACCCCCAGATACGCAGTATTTT. V gene TRBV20-1 combines with J gene TRBJ2-3; D is uncertain. Per germline, CDR1 DFQATT and CDR2 SNEGSKA (reference sequence). V was cut by 8 bases and J by 4 bases, with 10 bases left in between. The CDR3 loop spans 11 amino acids.

The chain employs TRBV5-4 and TRBJ2-2; D is possibly TRBD1 (6 bases). Per the germline V gene, CDR1 is SGHNT and CDR2 is YYREEE (reference sequence). Trimming took off 4 bases at V and 1 base at J, with 14 bases between the two ends. The CDR3 consists of 16 residues. The CDR3 loop reads CASSQLSGQNTGELFF. CDR3 nucleotides: TGTGCCAGCAGCCAATTATCGGGACAGAACACCGGGGAGCTGTTTTTT.

The chain is built from TRBV5-1 and TRBJ1-3; TRBD1 might be the D (5 bases). The CDR3 loop spans 16 amino acids. V was cut by 2 bases and J by 0 bases, with 12 bases left in between. CDR1 and CDR2 (germline): SGHRS, YFSETQ. The CDR3 region has the DNA TGCGCCAGCAGCTTAATTGGGAGGGGCTCTGGAAACACCATATATTTT. Translation gives CASSLIGRGSGNTIYF.